This T cell receptor (beta chain) derives from a study of T cell clonality in common variable immunodeficiency. General study points: Fewer deletions and N-nucleotide insertions were reportedly seen in common variable immunodeficiency TCR beta sequences.

This clone was recorded a few times. Its antigen is currently unknown. The sequenced fragment ends 3 residues before the CDR3 boundary, so the rest is inferred from the germline J gene. Repertoires were generated with immunoSEQ multiplex PCR, while TCRdb's copy carries only in-frame clones and drops some. The sample has around 30,000 clones, none seen only once. Germline-derived CDR1 and CDR2 are LNHDA and SQIVND (reference sequence). The V end was cut by 6 bases, the J end by 0 bases, with 9 bases between. The CDR3 is 14 amino acids. The TCR comes from a human donor with common variable immunodeficiency. J is TRBJ2-4 and V is TRBV19, with TRBD2 as a possible D gene (6 bases). The sequencing sample was made of peripheral blood mononuclear cells. CDR3 loop: CASRSSGAKNIQYF. The part of the CDR3 DNA that was read is TGTGCCAGTAGGAGTAGCGGAGCCAAAAACATT.